A selection of T cell receptor beta chains follows, all from one sample in a study of blood T cell repertoires in COVID-19. The table came from immunoSEQ multiplex PCR; TCRdb's copy has only in-frame clones and leaves some out. The repertoire holds 110,000 to 150,000 clones, approximately 80% seen once, with 35% to 45% in the top ten. The specimen sequenced was peripheral blood. These receptors all come from a human donor in a cohort sampled during active COVID-19. Each CDR3 is given without its conserved first and last residue.

TRBJ2-6,TRBV19,ASSISGTAVLSGANVLT
TRBJ1-1,TRBV19,ASSPDRYTEAF
TRBJ2-1,TRBV6-2/TRBV6-3,ASSYPLYAGAANEQF
TRBJ2-1,TRBV6-5,ASRLAGAFDEQF
TRBJ1-6,TRBV6-5,ASRTGGTYNSPLH
TRBJ2-2,TRBV7-3,ASSLSGTGELF
TRBJ2-3,TRBV19,ASSIRPPSGRVFSTDTQY
TRBJ2-2,TRBV6-5,ASNGIGAGELF
TRBJ2-1,TRBV3-1/TRBV3-2,ASSTRRGLVSNEQF
TRBJ1-1,TRBV6-6,ASSYSGDEAF